One and the same sample provided the 13 T cell receptor beta chains below, sequenced in a study of T-cell memory formation after mild COVID-19. TCRdb redid the calling of the 5' RACE reads with MiXCR, one entry per CDR3 protein. The sample has approximately 100,000 distinct CDR3 sequences; roughly 23% are singletons. Sequencing input: PBMCs or a T cell subset sorted from them (not recorded which). These receptors were collected from a young man who had mild COVID-19 (a few samples of this study predate the infection). Cell type and time point are not known.

This chain uses TRBV12-3 or TRBV12-4 with TRBJ1-5, with D maybe TRBD1 (5 bases). There are 13 residues in the CDR3. The ends were cut back, 7 bases at V and 6 bases at J, with 13 bases in the middle. CDR3 in amino acids: CASTHGGGQPQHF. DNA of the CDR3: TGTGCCAGCACCCATGGGGGGGGTCAGCCCCAGCATTTT.

This clonotype was seen a few times. This chain links TRBV9 with TRBJ2-3; 7 bases are shared with TRBD1. Germline V gives CDR1 SGDLS, CDR2 YYNGEE. Trimming took 2 bases from V and 6 from J; bases not matched to a gene: 9. The CDR3 is 15 residues long. For the CDR3, the DNA is TGTGCCAGCAGCGTTGAGGGCCAGGGGGTTGATACGCAGTATTTT. The encoded protein is CASSVEGQGVDTQYF.

This chain connects TRBV7-8 to TRBJ2-1; 10 bases line up with TRBD2. V dropped 7 bases and J dropped 11; count of bases not matched to a gene: 11. The germline gives CDR1 SGHVS, CDR2 FQNEAQ. The CDR3 has 14 amino acids. The chain's CDR3 is CASTPGLAGAQQFF. In DNA form, the CDR3 reads TGTGCCAGCACCCCGGGGCTAGCGGGGGCCCAGCAGTTCTTC.

Many counts were recorded for this clonotype. V usage is TRBV11-2 and J usage is TRBJ2-2; D gene unclear. This CDR3 region has 11 residues. The V gene lost 5 bases and the J gene lost 6 bases, with 4 bases spanning the gap. The germline V gene encodes CDR1 SGHAT and CDR2 FQNNGV. The CDR3: CASSPPGELFF. The CDR3 DNA is TGTGCCAGCAGCCCTCCCGGGGAGCTGTTTTTT.

The chain combines TRBV5-1 with TRBJ1-3; D is unresolved. Germline V gene lookup returns CDR1 SGHRS and CDR2 YFSETQ. Trimming shortened V by 5 bases and J by 2 bases, and 11 bases separated the two germline ends. The length of the CDR3 is 14 residues. CDR3 DNA: TGCGCCAGCAGTGGTGGCCGGACTGGAAACACCATATATTTT. It is translated as CASSGGRTGNTIYF.

This clonotype was found a few times. The gene calls are TRBV6-5 and TRBJ2-1, with no clear D. V lost 5 bases and J lost 2, with 16 bases in between. Per germline, CDR1 MNHEY and CDR2 SVGAGI. The CDR3 length is 16 residues. The CDR3 DNA follows: TGTGCCAGCAGTGGCCGTGAGCAGCTAGCCTACAATGAGCAGTTCTTC. It translates to CASSGREQLAYNEQFF.

This chain joins TRBV7-8 and TRBJ2-7; the D call may be TRBD1 or TRBD2 (5 bases each). Germline lookup yields CDR1 SGHVS and CDR2 FQNEAQ. Trimming removed 5 bases from V and 2 bases from J, with 10 bases in between. The CDR3 has 13 amino acids. The CDR3, as DNA: TGTGCCAGCAGCATGGGACCTCCCTACGAGCAGTACTTC. Its protein product is CASSMGPPYEQYF.

A few counts support this clonotype. This chain joins TRBV4-3 and TRBJ2-1; a possible D gene is TRBD2 (6 bases). The CDR3 has 14 amino acids. Germline-derived CDR1 and CDR2 are LGHNA and YSLEER. The V and J ends lost 6 bases and 6 bases respectively, with 15 bases between them. The CDR3 protein is CASRPRGSGNEQFF. As DNA, the CDR3 is TGCGCCAGCAGACCCCGGGGTAGCGGCAATGAGCAGTTCTTC.

There are a few counts of this clonotype. This chain connects TRBV5-6 to TRBJ1-2, with 9 bases matching TRBD1. CDR1 is SGHDT, CDR2 YYEEEE, per germline. With V trimmed by 3 bases and J by 6 bases, 12 bases remained unmatched. The length of the CDR3 is 16 residues. DNA of the CDR3: TGTGCCAGCAGCTGGACCAGGGACAGGGTCCTAGATGGCTACACCTTC. This gives the protein CASSWTRDRVLDGYTF.

The chain couples TRBV11-2 to TRBJ2-7, with D possibly being TRBD1 (6 bases). V was clipped by 5 bases and J by 7 bases, with 18 bases between them. Germline CDR1 reads SGHAT; CDR2 reads FQNNGV. The CDR3 sequence is 14 residues long. The DNA for the CDR3 is TGTGCCAGCAGCCCACTCGCACAGGGTGGAGAGCAGTACGTC. It yields the protein CASSPLAQGGEQYV.

This clonotype was picked up a small number of times. This chain uses TRBV5-1 with TRBJ2-1; 7 nucleotides align to TRBD1. CDR3 length equals 10 residues. J lost 10 bases, V lost 5 bases, and 0 bases had no gene match. The V gene's germline CDR1 is SGHRS and CDR2 YFSETQ. Here the CDR3 DNA reads TGCGCCAGCAGAGGGGGCGAGCAGTTCTTC. It codes for CASRGGEQFF.

This chain connects TRBV7-9 to TRBJ2-5; 8 positions agree with TRBD1. This CDR3 contains 16 residues. Germline V gives CDR1 SEHNR, CDR2 FQNEAQ (reference sequence). After removal of 2 bases from V and 5 bases from J, the junction contained 10 bases not matched to a gene. CDR3 region: CASSLRSGGGGETQYF. The CDR3 bases are TGTGCCAGCAGCTTACGGTCAGGGGGCGGCGGGGAGACCCAGTACTTC.

The J gene is TRBJ2-5, the V gene TRBV6-2 or TRBV6-3; D may be TRBD1 (6 bases). This CDR3 is built from 14 residues. The germline V and J ends were trimmed by 8 bases and 0 bases, with 13 bases remaining between them. The germline V gene encodes CDR1 MNHEY and CDR2 SVGEGT. CDR3 amino acids: CASLPGTNQETQYF. CDR3 coding DNA: TGTGCCAGCCTGCCAGGGACAAACCAAGAGACCCAGTACTTC.